The present T cell receptor (beta chain) was sequenced within a study of identical twins. Study outcomes and limitations: Conclusions were based on cross-sectional statistical analysis, without following the same donors.

In TCRdb, the 5' RACE reads were re-called with MiXCR into one record per CDR3 protein. This table holds around 1.7 million distinct CDR3 sequences, around 29% found once. As to this clonotype: Its antigen is currently unknown.

The receptor was isolated from a newborn girl in good health. Sample: cord blood.

CDR3 DNA: TGTGCCAGCAGCATCCCTGGCTACACCTTC. It yields the protein CASSIPGYTF. The V gene is TRBV21-1, the J gene TRBJ1-2. TRBV21-1 is tagged as a pseudogene. This CDR3 has 10 residues.